A single T cell receptor (beta chain) is shown here with its context. The CDR3 is made up of 16 amino acids. Trimming cost V 0 bases and J 8 bases, with 17 bases left between them. The V gene's germline CDR1 is SGHRS and CDR2 YFSETQ. This record belongs to a study of OX40 agonist ivuxolimab in advanced cancers. Study-level background: Earlier anti-PD-1, anti-PD-L1 or anti-CTLA-4 therapy was permitted; around 40% had received some.

Sequencing was performed with immunoSEQ multiplex PCR; in TCRdb, only in-frame clones are kept and a portion is missing. The sample contains fewer than 65,000 clones, 84% of which appear only once. The receptor's source is an adult with an advanced solid tumor such as melanoma, head and neck, liver or kidney cancer. V and J are TRBV5-1 and TRBJ1-4; the D is unclear. This material consisted of CD4+ or CD8+ T cells sorted from blood, taken in a trial of the OX40 agonist ivuxolimab. The CDR3 protein is CASSLAGGRIGEKLFF. The CDR3 DNA reads as TGCGCCAGCAGCTTGGCCGGAGGCAGGATAGGAGAAAAACTGTTTTTT.